The T cell receptor beta chain described here comes from a study of OX40 agonist ivuxolimab in advanced cancers. Profiling relied on immunoSEQ multiplex PCR, and the TCRdb table lists in-frame clones only, not all of them. Of tens of thousands of clones in the sample, 84% were seen once. Trimming cost V 3 bases and J 2 bases, with 14 bases left between them. From germline, CDR1 is MGHDK and CDR2 SYGVNS. The CDR3 is 15 amino acids. The sample here was CD4+ or CD8+ T cells sorted from blood, taken in a trial of the OX40 agonist ivuxolimab. The receptor comes from an adult with an advanced solid tumor such as melanoma, head and neck, liver or kidney cancer. The chain joins TRBV25-1 to TRBJ2-7; possible D gene TRBD1, 6 bases. The CDR3 bases are TGTGCCAGCAGTGACCCAGGGCAGGGGACCTACGAGCAGTACTTC. Its translation: CASSDPGQGTYEQYF.